This is a list of T cell receptor beta chains from one sample in a study of shared clonotypes between healthy human individuals. Assay used: immunoSEQ multiplex PCR; TCRdb lists only in-frame clones, some missing. The top ten clones hold more than 1.5% of a sample with around 700,000 clones, approximately 79% of them seen once. The source material was memory CD4+ T cells sorted from blood. The receptors here all came from a woman aged 25 to 45 in good health. The CDR3 runs from the conserved cysteine through the conserved F or W. Fields, in order: D gene, clone size, J gene, V gene, CDR3 DNA, CDR3 protein. D genes are given only for firm matches. Clone size is shown for a subset of rows, as once, few, many or a class of expanded clone.

TRBD2 few TRBJ2-5 TRBV25-1 TGTGCCAGCAGTGAAAGTTCGACTAGCGGGAGGAAGGGACAGACCCAGTACTTC CASSESSTSGRKGQTQYF
- - TRBJ1-1 TRBV5-1 TGCGCCAGCAGCTTGGAACGGGCCGGAGCAGAAGCTTTCTTT CASSLERAGAEAFF
TRBD1 - TRBJ1-4 TRBV5-4 TGTGCCAGCAGCCCCCGACAGGGGAGGAACGAAAAACTGTTTTTT CASSPRQGRNEKLFF
- - TRBJ1-1 TRBV19 TGTGCCAGTAGTCTGACAGCGAACACTGAAGCTTTCTTT CASSLTANTEAFF
- few TRBJ1-2 TRBV6-5 TGTGCCAGCAGGCTTAAGGCGGGGAGAGGAGGCTACACCTTC CASRLKAGRGGYTF
TRBD2 - TRBJ2-3 TRBV10-1 TGCGCCAGCAGTGAGGGGACTAGCGGCACAGATACGCAGTATTTT CASSEGTSGTDTQYF
TRBD2 - TRBJ2-7 TRBV11-2 TGTGCCAGCAGCCCGGCTAGCGGGAGAGGTTACGAGCAGTACTTC CASSPASGRGYEQYF
- - TRBJ1-2 TRBV5-1 TGCGCCAGCAGCCCGGGACAAGAGTTCTATGGCTACACCTTC CASSPGQEFYGYTF
- - TRBJ2-6 TRBV6-6 TGTGCCAGCAGTTCCGTCTCTGGGGCCAACGTCCTGACTTTC CASSSVSGANVLTF
- - TRBJ2-1 TRBV11-2 TGTGCCAGCAGGAAACAGGGTCTGGATGAGCAGTTCTTC CASRKQGLDEQFF
TRBD2 - TRBJ2-1 TRBV28 TGTGCCAGCAGCCGAACTAGCGGGTTCTACAATGAGCAGTTCTTC CASSRTSGFYNEQFF
TRBD2 - TRBJ2-3 TRBV11-2 TGTGCCAGCAGCTTACGGAGCGGGAGGGCCTCCGCGGATACGCAGTATTTT CASSLRSGRASADTQYF
TRBD1 - TRBJ2-3 TRBV2 TGTGCCAGCTCCGCGGAGTGGGGACAGAACACAGATACGCAGTATTTT CASSAEWGQNTDTQYF
- - TRBJ2-2 TRBV9 TGTGCCAGCAGCGTAGGTGGGGGGCTGCACACCGGGGAGCTGTTTTTT CASSVGGGLHTGELFF
- - TRBJ1-4 TRBV29-1 TGCAGCGTCTGTAGAACAACTAATGAAAAACTGTTTTTT CSVCRTTNEKLFF
- - TRBJ1-6 TRBV5-4 TGTGCCAGCAGCCAGACAGGCTATAATTCACCCCTCCACTTT CASSQTGYNSPLHF
TRBD1 - TRBJ1-5 TRBV28 TGTGCCAGCAGGACAGACAGGGGCTATCAGCCCCAGCATTTT CASRTDRGYQPQHF
TRBD2 - TRBJ2-7 TRBV7-9 TGTGCCAGCAGCCCGAGCGGGACCCAGCAGGGCGAGCAGTACTTC CASSPSGTQQGEQYF
- - TRBJ2-1 TRBV19 TGTGCCAGCGCCAGATCATTCGATGAGCAGTTCTTC CASARSFDEQFF
- many TRBJ2-7 TRBV11-3 TGTGCCAGCAGCCCGCAACCTAATCGGGACAGCGGGTACGAGCAGTACTTC CASSPQPNRDSGYEQYF
- few TRBJ2-2 TRBV10-1 TGCGCCAGCAGTGTCCAGAACACCGGGGAGCTGTTTTTT CASSVQNTGELFF
- - TRBJ2-7 TRBV14 TGTGCCAGCAGCCCTCACGTGGGACACCTCTACGAGCAGTACTTC CASSPHVGHLYEQYF
TRBD2 - TRBJ2-1 TRBV5-1 TGCGCCAGCAGCTTGGTGCGGGAGACAAATGAGCAGTTCTTC CASSLVRETNEQFF
- - TRBJ1-3 TRBV7-9 TGTGCCAGCAGCCACGACAGAGCCTCTGGAAACACCATATATTTT CASSHDRASGNTIYF
TRBD1 - TRBJ2-5 TRBV5-1 TGCGCCAGCAGCCGGGACAGACAAGAGACCCAGTACTTC CASSRDRQETQYF
- - TRBJ2-7 TRBV28 TGTGCCAGCAGTTTAACACAGGGCTACGAGCAGTACTTC CASSLTQGYEQYF
TRBD1 few TRBJ2-2 TRBV14 TGTGCCAGCAGCCAACCGGCGGGACAGGGATTCACCGGGGAGCTGTTTTTT CASSQPAGQGFTGELFF
- - TRBJ2-5 TRBV6-5 TGTGCCAGCAGTTACAACACGGGAGAAGAGACCCAGTACTTC CASSYNTGEETQYF
TRBD2 - TRBJ2-7 TRBV7-9 TGTGCCAGCAGCGGCGGCGGGACTAGACCTACGTGGGAGCAGTACTTC CASSGGGTRPTWEQYF
TRBD2 - TRBJ2-7 TRBV28 TGTGCCAGCAGTCCGGGACAGGCTACTAGCGGGAGTTGGACCTACGAGCAGTACTTC CASSPGQATSGSWTYEQYF
- - TRBJ2-4 TRBV28 TGTGCCAGCAGTTCCCCAGGGGATCCAACAGCCAAAAACATTCAGTACTTC CASSSPGDPTAKNIQYF
- - TRBJ1-1 TRBV27 TGTGCCAGCAGTTACCAGGGAAAGGGGAGGAACACTGAAGCTTTCTTT CASSYQGKGRNTEAFF
- - TRBJ1-4 TRBV4-2 TGTGCCAGCAGCCAAGGAAGCCGAGAAAATGAAAAACTGTTTTTT CASSQGSRENEKLFF
- many TRBJ1-2 TRBV28 TGTGCCAGCAGTAGGGGGGAAAACTATGGCTACACCTTC CASSRGENYGYTF
- - TRBJ2-3 TRBV6-5 TGTGCCAGCAGTTTAATAGGCTTCACAGATACGCAGTATTTT CASSLIGFTDTQYF
- few TRBJ1-5 TRBV19 TGTGCCAGTAGTATAGCAGTTTATAGCAATCAGCCCCAGCATTTT CASSIAVYSNQPQHF
- - TRBJ2-3 TRBV7-2 TGTGCCAGCAGCTTTCCGAGCACAGATACGCAGTATTTT CASSFPSTDTQYF
- - TRBJ2-5 TRBV6-1 TGTGCCAGCAGTGTAGGTGGCCAAGAGACCCAGTACTTC CASSVGGQETQYF
TRBD1 - TRBJ1-1 TRBV7-6 TGTGCCAGCAGCTTGACCACCGGGACAGGGGGGGACACTGAAGCTTTCTTT CASSLTTGTGGDTEAFF
TRBD2 - TRBJ2-7 TRBV11-2 TGTGCCAGCAGCTCCCGACGTTTATTAGCGGGAGCTACCTACGAGCAGTACTTC CASSSRRLLAGATYEQYF
- many TRBJ2-7 TRBV11-2 TGTGCCAGCAGCGTCCCGGGACCGGGCCGGAGGGACTACGAGCAGTACTTC CASSVPGPGRRDYEQYF
- few TRBJ2-5 TRBV25-1 TGTGCCAGCAGTGATATTAGGACCCAGTACTTC CASSDIRTQYF
- - TRBJ2-7 TRBV7-8 TGTGCCAGCAGCTTTGGGGGGCGAGGGAACGAGCAGTACTTC CASSFGGRGNEQYF
TRBD1 - TRBJ1-2 TRBV18 TGTGCCAGCTCACCAGGGACAGAGTTTCTCTATGGCTACACCTTC CASSPGTEFLYGYTF
TRBD2 - TRBJ2-7 TRBV7-2 TGTGCCAGCAGCTTAATGTCGGGTCTAGCGGAGTACGAGCAGTACTTC CASSLMSGLAEYEQYF
- few TRBJ2-7 TRBV7-9 TGTGCCAGCAGCTTAGGTCCTAGGGGCGAGCAGTACTTC CASSLGPRGEQYF
TRBD1 - TRBJ1-4 TRBV2 TGTGCCAGCACAAGACAGGGGTCAACTAATGAAAAACTGTTTTTT CASTRQGSTNEKLFF
TRBD1 once TRBJ1-1 TRBV6-5 TGTGCCAGCAGTGCCCGGGACAGGGTCACTGAAGCTTTCTTT CASSARDRVTEAFF
- few TRBJ2-3 TRBV6-1 TGTGCCAGCAGTGAACAAGCCCCTAGCACAGATACGCAGTATTTT CASSEQAPSTDTQYF
TRBD2 few TRBJ2-5 TRBV5-4 TGTGCCAGCAGCTTGACTAGCGGAGAGACCCAGTACTTC CASSLTSGETQYF
- - TRBJ2-1 TRBV11-2 TGTGCCAGCAGCTTCCAGGGTAATGAGCAGTTCTTC CASSFQGNEQFF
TRBD2 few TRBJ2-1 TRBV28 TGTGCCAGCAGTCCGACATGGGGGCGGGAGGGCTACAATGAGCAGTTCTTC CASSPTWGREGYNEQFF
TRBD1 - TRBJ1-1 TRBV2 TGTGCCAGCAGTGAAGGGACAGGGGGATGGAGGATGCAAGCTTTCTTT CASSEGTGGWRMQAFF